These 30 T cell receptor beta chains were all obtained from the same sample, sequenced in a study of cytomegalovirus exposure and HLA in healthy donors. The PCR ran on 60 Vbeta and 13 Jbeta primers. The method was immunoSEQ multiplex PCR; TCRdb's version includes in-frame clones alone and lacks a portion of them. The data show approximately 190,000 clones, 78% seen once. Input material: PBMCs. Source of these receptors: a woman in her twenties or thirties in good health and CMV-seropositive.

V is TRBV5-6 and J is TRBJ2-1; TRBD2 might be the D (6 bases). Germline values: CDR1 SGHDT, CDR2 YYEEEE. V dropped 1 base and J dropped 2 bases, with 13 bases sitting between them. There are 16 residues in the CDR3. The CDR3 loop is CASSLYPGGTYNEQFF. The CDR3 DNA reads TGTGCCAGCAGCTTGTATCCCGGGGGAACCTACAATGAGCAGTTCTTC.

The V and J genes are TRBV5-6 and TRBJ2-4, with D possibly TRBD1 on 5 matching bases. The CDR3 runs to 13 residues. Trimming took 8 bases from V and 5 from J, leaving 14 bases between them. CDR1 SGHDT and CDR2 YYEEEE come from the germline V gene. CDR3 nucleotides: TGTGCCAGTCTCTCAGGGAACGAAAACATTCAGTACTTC. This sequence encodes CASLSGNENIQYF.

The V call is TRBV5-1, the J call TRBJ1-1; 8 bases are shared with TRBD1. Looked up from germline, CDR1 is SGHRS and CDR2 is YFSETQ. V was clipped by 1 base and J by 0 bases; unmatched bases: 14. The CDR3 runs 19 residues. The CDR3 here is CASSLLSGTGDLMNTEAFF. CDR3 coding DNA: TGCGCCAGCAGCTTGCTTTCCGGGACAGGCGATCTAATGAACACTGAAGCTTTCTTT.

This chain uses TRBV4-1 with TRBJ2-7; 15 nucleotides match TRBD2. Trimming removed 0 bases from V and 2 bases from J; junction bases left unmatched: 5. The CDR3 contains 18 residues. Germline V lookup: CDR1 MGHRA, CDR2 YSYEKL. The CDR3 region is CASSQEDRTSGGAYEQYF. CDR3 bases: TGCGCCAGCAGCCAAGAAGACCGGACTAGCGGGGGGGCCTACGAGCAGTACTTC.

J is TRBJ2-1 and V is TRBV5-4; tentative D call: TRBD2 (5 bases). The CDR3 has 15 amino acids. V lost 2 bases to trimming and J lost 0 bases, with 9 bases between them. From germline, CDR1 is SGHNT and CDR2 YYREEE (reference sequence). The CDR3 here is CASSFGSPSYNEQFF. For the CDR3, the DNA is TGTGCCAGCAGCTTTGGGAGCCCCTCCTACAATGAGCAGTTCTTC.

The CDR3 DNA follows: TGTGCCAGACCAAACCAGGGCAATCAGCCCCAGCATTTT. Translation: CARPNQGNQPQHF. This chain uses TRBV19 with TRBJ1-5; D is unresolved. V gave up 9 bases and J gave up 2 bases, with 11 bases separating them. CDR3 length: 13 amino acids. The V gene's germline CDR1 is LNHDA and CDR2 SQIVND (reference sequence).

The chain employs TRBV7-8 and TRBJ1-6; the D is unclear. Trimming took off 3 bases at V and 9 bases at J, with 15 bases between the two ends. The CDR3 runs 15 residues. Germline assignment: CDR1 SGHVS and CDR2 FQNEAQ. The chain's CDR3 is CASSLYRQEGSPLHF. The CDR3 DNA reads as TGTGCCAGCAGCTTGTACCGCCAGGAGGGTTCACCCCTCCACTTT. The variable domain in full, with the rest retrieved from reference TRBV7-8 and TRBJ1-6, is GAGVSQSPRYKVAKRGQDVALRCDPISGHVSLFWYQQALGQGPEFLTYFQNEAQLDKSGLPSDRFFAERPEGSVSTLKIQRTQQEDSAVYLCASSLYRQEGSPLHFGNGTRLTVT.

CDR3 residues: CASRKGGTGELFF. The CDR3 DNA sequence: TGTGCCAGCAGAAAGGGAGGCACCGGGGAGCTGTTTTTT. This chain uses TRBV28 with TRBJ2-2; D is perhaps TRBD2 (6 bases). Germline CDR1 is MDHEN and CDR2 is SYDVKM. Between the trimmed V and J ends, which lost 6 bases and 4 bases, there was a span of 9 bases. The CDR3 totals 13 residues. Drawing the rest from reference TRBV28 and TRBJ2-2, the complete variable domain is DVKVTQSSRYLVKRTGEKVFLECVQDMDHENMFWYRQDPGLGLRLIYFSYDVKMKEKGDIPEGYSVSREKKERFSLILESASTNQTSMYLCASRKGGTGELFFGEGSRLTVL.

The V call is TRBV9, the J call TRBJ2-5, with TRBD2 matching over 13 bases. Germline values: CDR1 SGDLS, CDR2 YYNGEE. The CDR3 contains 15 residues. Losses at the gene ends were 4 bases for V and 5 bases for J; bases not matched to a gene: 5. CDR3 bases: TGTGCCAGCAGCCGGACTAGCGGGAGTAGCGAGACCCAGTACTTC. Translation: CASSRTSGSSETQYF.

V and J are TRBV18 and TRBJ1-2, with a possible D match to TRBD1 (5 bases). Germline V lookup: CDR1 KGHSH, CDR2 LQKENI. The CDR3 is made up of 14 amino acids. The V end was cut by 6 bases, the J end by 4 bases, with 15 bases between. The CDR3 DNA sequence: TGTGCCAGCTCGGCCGACAGAGCTTTCTATGGCTACACCTTC. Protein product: CASSADRAFYGYTF.

The CDR3 loop reads CASSYDRGGNQPQHF. The CDR3 nucleotides read TGTGCCAGCAGTTACGACAGGGGGGGCAATCAGCCCCAGCATTTT. The V gene is TRBV6-6, the J gene TRBJ1-5, with 9 bases aligning to TRBD1. Germline CDR1 MNHNY, CDR2 SVGAGI (reference sequence). V dropped 2 bases and J dropped 2; count of bases not matched to a gene: 1. This CDR3 has 15 amino acids.

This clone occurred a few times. The CDR3 DNA sequence: TGTGCCTGGACCGCGGGAGTCAACACAGATACGCAGTATTTT. Translated, it gives CAWTAGVNTDTQYF. The chain couples TRBV30 to TRBJ2-3; 7 bases are shared with TRBD2. Germline trimming cut 4 bases from V and 2 bases from J; bases unmatched to any gene: 6. This CDR3 comprises 14 residues. Looked up from germline, CDR1 is GTSNPN and CDR2 is SVGIG (reference sequence). The full variable domain, rest sourced from reference TRBV30 and TRBJ2-3, is SQTIHQWPATLVQPVGSPLSLECTVEGTSNPNLYWYRQAAGRGLQLLFYSVGIGQISSEVPQNLSASRPQDRQFILSSKKLLLSDSGFYLCAWTAGVNTDTQYFGPGTRLTVL.

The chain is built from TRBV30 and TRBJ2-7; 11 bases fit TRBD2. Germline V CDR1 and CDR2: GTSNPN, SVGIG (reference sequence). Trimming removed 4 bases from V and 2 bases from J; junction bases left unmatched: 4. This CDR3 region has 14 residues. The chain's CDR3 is CAWKGTSGTYEQYF. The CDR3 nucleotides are TGTGCCTGGAAGGGGACTAGCGGAACCTACGAGCAGTACTTC.

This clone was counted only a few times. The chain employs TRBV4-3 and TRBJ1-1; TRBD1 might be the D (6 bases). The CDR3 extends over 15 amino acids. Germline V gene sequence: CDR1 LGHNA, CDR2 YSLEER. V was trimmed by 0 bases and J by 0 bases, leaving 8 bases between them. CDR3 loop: CASSQDDRMNTEAFF. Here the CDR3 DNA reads TGCGCCAGCAGCCAAGACGACAGGATGAACACTGAAGCTTTCTTT.

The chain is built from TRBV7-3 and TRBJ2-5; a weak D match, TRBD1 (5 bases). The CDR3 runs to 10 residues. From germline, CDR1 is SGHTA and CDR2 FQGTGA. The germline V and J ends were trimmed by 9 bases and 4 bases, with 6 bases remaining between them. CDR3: CARGPETQYF. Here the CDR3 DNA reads TGTGCCAGGGGGCCAGAGACCCAGTACTTC.

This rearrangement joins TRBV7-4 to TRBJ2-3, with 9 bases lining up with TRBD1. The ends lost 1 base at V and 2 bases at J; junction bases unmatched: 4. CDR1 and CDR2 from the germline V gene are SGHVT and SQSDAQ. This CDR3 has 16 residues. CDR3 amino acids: CASSLEDRGDTDTQYF. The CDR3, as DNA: TGTGCCAGCAGCTTAGAAGACAGGGGGGACACAGATACGCAGTATTTT. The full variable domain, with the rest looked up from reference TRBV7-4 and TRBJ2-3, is GAGVSQSPRYKVAKRGRDVALRCDSISGHVTLYWYRQTLGQGSEVLTYSQSDAQRDKSGRPSGRFSAERPERSVSTLKIQRTEQGDSAVYLCASSLEDRGDTDTQYFGPGTRLTVL.

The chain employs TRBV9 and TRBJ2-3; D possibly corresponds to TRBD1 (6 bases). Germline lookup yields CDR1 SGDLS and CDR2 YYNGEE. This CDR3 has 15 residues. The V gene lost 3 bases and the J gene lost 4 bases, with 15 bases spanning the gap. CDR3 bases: TGTGCCAGCAGCGCCTGGGACAACGGAGCAGATACGCAGTATTTT. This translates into CASSAWDNGADTQYF.

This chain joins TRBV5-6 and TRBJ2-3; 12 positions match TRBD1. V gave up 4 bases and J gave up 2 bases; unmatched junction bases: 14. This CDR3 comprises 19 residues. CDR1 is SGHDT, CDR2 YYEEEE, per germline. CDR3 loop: CASSLREGTGGAFTDTQYF. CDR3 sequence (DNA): TGTGCCAGCAGCCTACGTGAAGGGACAGGGGGCGCATTCACAGATACGCAGTATTTT.

In nucleotides, the CDR3 is TGCGCCAGCAGCGGCACGGGGGGCTCTGGGGCCAACGTCCTGACTTTC. Translated: CASSGTGGSGANVLTF. V is TRBV5-1 and J is TRBJ2-6, with TRBD2 matching over 7 bases. Germline CDR1 SGHRS, CDR2 YFSETQ. The CDR3 contains 16 residues. V lost 4 bases, J lost 0 bases, and 4 bases stayed unmatched.

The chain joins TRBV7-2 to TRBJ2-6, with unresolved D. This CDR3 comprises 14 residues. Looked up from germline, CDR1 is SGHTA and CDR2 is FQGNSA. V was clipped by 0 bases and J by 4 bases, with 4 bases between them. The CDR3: CASSLAQGANVLTF. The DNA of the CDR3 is TGTGCCAGCAGCTTAGCACAGGGGGCCAACGTCCTGACTTTC. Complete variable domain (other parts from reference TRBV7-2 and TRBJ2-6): GAGVSQSPSNKVTEKGKDVELRCDPISGHTALYWYRQSLGQGLEFLIYFQGNSAPDKSGLPSDRFSAERTGGSVSTLTIQRTQQEDSAVYLCASSLAQGANVLTFGAGSRLTVL.

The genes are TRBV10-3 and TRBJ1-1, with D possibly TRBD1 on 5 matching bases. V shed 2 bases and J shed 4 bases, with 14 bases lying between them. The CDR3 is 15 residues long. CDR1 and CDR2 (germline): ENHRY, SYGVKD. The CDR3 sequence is CAISEPGRSSTEAFF. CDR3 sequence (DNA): TGTGCCATCAGTGAGCCAGGGAGGTCCAGCACTGAAGCTTTCTTT.

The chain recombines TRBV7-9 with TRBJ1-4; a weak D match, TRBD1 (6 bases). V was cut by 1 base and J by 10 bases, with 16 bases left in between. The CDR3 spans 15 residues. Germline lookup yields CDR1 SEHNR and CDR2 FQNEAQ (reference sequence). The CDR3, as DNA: TGTGCCAGCAGCTTAGAGGCAGGGGAAGAGGGAAAACTGTTTTTT. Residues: CASSLEAGEEGKLFF.

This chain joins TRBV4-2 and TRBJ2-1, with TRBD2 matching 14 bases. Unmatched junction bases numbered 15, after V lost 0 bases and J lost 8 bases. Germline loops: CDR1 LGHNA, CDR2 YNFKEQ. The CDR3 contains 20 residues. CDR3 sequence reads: CASSQEVGLAGGQPWDEQFF. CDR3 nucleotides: TGTGCCAGCAGCCAAGAGGTTGGACTAGCGGGAGGTCAGCCCTGGGATGAGCAGTTCTTC.

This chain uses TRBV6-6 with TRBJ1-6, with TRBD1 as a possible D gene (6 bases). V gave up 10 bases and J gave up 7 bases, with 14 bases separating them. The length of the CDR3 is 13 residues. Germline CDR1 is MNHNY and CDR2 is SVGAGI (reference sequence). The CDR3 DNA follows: TGTGCCACCGAGACAGGAAGAAATTCACCCCTCCACTTT. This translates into CATETGRNSPLHF.

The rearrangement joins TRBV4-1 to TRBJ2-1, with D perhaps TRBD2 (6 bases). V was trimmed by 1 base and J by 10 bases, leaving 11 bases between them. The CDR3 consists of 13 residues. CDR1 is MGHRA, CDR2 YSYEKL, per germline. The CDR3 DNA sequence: TGCGCCAGCAGCCAAGTATTCCTAGCGGAGCAGTTCTTC. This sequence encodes CASSQVFLAEQFF.

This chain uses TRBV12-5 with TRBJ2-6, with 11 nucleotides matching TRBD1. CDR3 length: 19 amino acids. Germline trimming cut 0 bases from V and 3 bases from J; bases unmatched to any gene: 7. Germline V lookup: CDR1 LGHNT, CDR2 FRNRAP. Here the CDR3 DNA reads TGTGCTAGTGGTTTGGTGCTCGGACAGGGGGCGCGTGGGGCCAACGTCCTGACTTTC. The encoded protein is CASGLVLGQGARGANVLTF.

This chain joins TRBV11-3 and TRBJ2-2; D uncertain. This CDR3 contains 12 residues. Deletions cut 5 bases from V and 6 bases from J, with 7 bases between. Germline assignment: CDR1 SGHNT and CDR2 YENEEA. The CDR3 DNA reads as TGTGCCAGCAGCCCTCTTCCCGGGGAGCTGTTTTTT. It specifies CASSPLPGELFF.

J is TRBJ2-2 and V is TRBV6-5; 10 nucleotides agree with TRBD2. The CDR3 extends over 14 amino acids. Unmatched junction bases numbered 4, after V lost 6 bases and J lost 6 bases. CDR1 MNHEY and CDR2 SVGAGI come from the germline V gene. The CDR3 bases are TGTGCCAGCAGGAAAGCGGGGGGGCCCGGGGAGCTGTTTTTT. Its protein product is CASRKAGGPGELFF.

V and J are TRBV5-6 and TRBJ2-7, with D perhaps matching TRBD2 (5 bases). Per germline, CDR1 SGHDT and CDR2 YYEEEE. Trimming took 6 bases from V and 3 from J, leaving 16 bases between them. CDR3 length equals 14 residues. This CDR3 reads CASNSREWLYEQYF. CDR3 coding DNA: TGTGCCAGCAACTCCCGGGAATGGCTCTACGAGCAGTACTTC.

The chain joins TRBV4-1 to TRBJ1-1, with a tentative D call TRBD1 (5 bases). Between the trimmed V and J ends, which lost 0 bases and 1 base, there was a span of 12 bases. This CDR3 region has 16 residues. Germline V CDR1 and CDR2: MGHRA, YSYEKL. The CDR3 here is CASSQDPGHGNTEAFF. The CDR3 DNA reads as TGCGCCAGCAGCCAAGATCCAGGACATGGGAACACTGAAGCTTTCTTT.